Each of the 17 T cell receptor beta chains below was sequenced from the same sample in a study of control samples from healthy donors and cancer patients. The assay was immunoSEQ multiplex PCR, and TCRdb's table has in-frame clones only and misses some. The sample carries 45,000 to 60,000 clones, 80% recorded once. The sequenced sample consisted of blood. All receptors come from an older man in good health.

The chain employs TRBV5-1 and TRBJ2-7, with TRBD1 identical over 9 bases. Trimming cost V 0 bases and J 8 bases; bases outside gene matches: 6. Germline values: CDR1 SGHRS, CDR2 YFSETQ. The length of the CDR3 is 14 residues. The CDR3 region is CASSLEGTGSQQYF. The CDR3 DNA follows: TGCGCCAGCAGCTTGGAAGGGACAGGGTCACAGCAGTACTTC.

The chain employs TRBV28 and TRBJ2-2, with 8 nucleotides matching TRBD2. The CDR3 length is 15 residues. Germline values: CDR1 MDHEN, CDR2 SYDVKM. Trimming took 7 bases from V and 4 from J; bases not matched to a gene: 8. In DNA form, the CDR3 reads TGTGCCAGCATTACGGGGGGGCCTGGCACCGGGGAGCTGTTTTTT. Translated, it gives CASITGGPGTGELFF.

The chain links TRBV11-2 to TRBJ1-1; D not certain. The germline V gene encodes CDR1 SGHAT and CDR2 FQNNGV. The CDR3 is made up of 14 amino acids. Trimming removed 6 bases from V and 1 base from J, with 12 bases in between. In DNA form, the CDR3 reads TGTGCCAGCAGTCTAGGACGGGAGAACACTGAAGCTTTCTTT. Translating it yields CASSLGRENTEAFF.

This clone was found a few times. The J gene is TRBJ2-7, the V gene TRBV5-1; the match to TRBD1 covers 10 bases. CDR3 size: 14 residues. Germline CDR1 and CDR2: SGHRS and YFSETQ. V lost 4 bases, J lost 7 bases, and 8 bases stayed unmatched. CDR3: CASSKTGGASEQYF. CDR3 sequence (DNA): TGCGCCAGCAGCAAGACAGGGGGCGCATCGGAGCAGTACTTC.

The rearrangement uses TRBV4-2 and TRBJ2-7; no clear D gene. CDR3 length: 17 residues. V lost 0 bases and J 3 bases, leaving 18 bases between the germline ends. Germline CDR1 LGHNA, CDR2 YNFKEQ. CDR3 in amino acids: CASSQDVGANSFYEQYF. In DNA, the CDR3 is TGTGCCAGCAGCCAAGATGTTGGCGCAAATTCCTTCTACGAGCAGTACTTC.

The sample holds a few counts of this clone. The chain combines TRBV7-9 with TRBJ2-3; 8 nucleotides line up with TRBD1. The germline gives CDR1 SEHNR, CDR2 FQNEAQ (reference sequence). The CDR3 extends over 12 amino acids. V was clipped by 5 bases and J by 9 bases; unmatched bases: 4. CDR3 protein: CASSLDRGTQYF. DNA for the CDR3: TGTGCCAGCAGCCTCGACAGGGGAACGCAGTATTTT.

The J gene is TRBJ2-3, the V gene TRBV28; D is unclear. The CDR3 is made up of 13 amino acids. V gave up 3 bases and J gave up 1 base, with 5 bases separating them. The germline gives CDR1 MDHEN, CDR2 SYDVKM. In DNA form, the CDR3 reads TGTGCCAGCAGTTTGGTGGGCACAGATACGCAGTATTTT. This codes for CASSLVGTDTQYF.

This chain uses TRBV28 with TRBJ1-4, with 7 bases lining up with TRBD1. The germline CDR1 and CDR2 sequences are MDHEN and SYDVKM. V trimming: 5 bases; J trimming: 8 bases; junction bases outside the gene matches: 8. CDR3 size: 14 residues. The CDR3 DNA is TGTGCCAGCAGTCCAGGACAGGTCCGGGAAAAACTGTTTTTT. Translation: CASSPGQVREKLFF.

The chain recombines TRBV18 with TRBJ2-7, with D possibly being TRBD2 (6 bases). Trimming removed 2 bases from V and 0 bases from J, with 8 bases in between. Germline values: CDR1 KGHSH, CDR2 LQKENI. This CDR3 region has 14 residues. The CDR3 here is CASSPGGSSYEQYF. The CDR3 region has the DNA TGTGCCAGCTCACCAGGGGGGAGCTCCTACGAGCAGTACTTC.

The V call is TRBV18, the J call TRBJ2-7, with a possible D match to TRBD2 (5 bases). V lost 2 bases and J lost 0, with 8 bases in between. Per germline, CDR1 KGHSH and CDR2 LQKENI. CDR3 size: 14 residues. The CDR3 coding sequence is TGTGCCAGCTCACCAATCGGGATCTCCTACGAGCAGTACTTC. Its translation: CASSPIGISYEQYF.

The rearrangement uses TRBV29-1 and TRBJ2-5, with D possibly being TRBD1 (5 bases). Germline V lookup: CDR1 SQVTM, CDR2 ANQGSEA. V lost 1 base and J 5 bases, leaving 11 bases between the germline ends. CDR3 length: 13 residues. CDR3 sequence reads: CSVEVGRRETQYF. The CDR3, as DNA: TGCAGCGTTGAAGTGGGGCGAAGGGAGACCCAGTACTTC.

This clone was picked up one time. V is TRBV6-1 and J is TRBJ1-1; D not resolved. Germline CDR1 reads MNHNS; CDR2 reads SASEGT. The V end was cut by 3 bases, the J end by 1 base, with 6 bases between. The length of the CDR3 is 13 residues. The CDR3 loop reads CASSDNWNTEAFF. The DNA for the CDR3 is TGTGCCAGCAGTGATAATTGGAACACTGAAGCTTTCTTT.

This clone appeared a single time. The J gene is TRBJ2-1, the V gene TRBV30; D is unclear. This CDR3 has 17 residues. Trimming removed 2 bases from V and 0 bases from J, with 17 bases in between. The germline V gene has CDR1 GTSNPN and CDR2 SVGIG (reference sequence). The CDR3 region is CAWSTPRAPLSYNEQFF. CDR3 nucleotide sequence: TGTGCCTGGAGTACCCCAAGGGCCCCCCTCTCCTACAATGAGCAGTTCTTC.

This chain uses TRBV10-3 with TRBJ2-3; a possible D gene is TRBD2 (5 bases). This CDR3 spans 14 amino acids. Trimming cost V 2 bases and J 8 bases, with 14 bases left between them. From germline, CDR1 is ENHRY and CDR2 SYGVKD. DNA for the CDR3: TGTGCCATCAGTGAGCCTAGCCGGCGAGGTACGCAGTATTTT. This gives the protein CAISEPSRRGTQYF.

The J gene is TRBJ2-3, the V gene TRBV10-3; D possibly matches TRBD1 or TRBD2 (5 bases each). V was cut by 2 bases and J by 4 bases, with 10 bases left in between. From germline, CDR1 is ENHRY and CDR2 SYGVKD. The CDR3 covers 14 residues. The CDR3 coding sequence is TGTGCCATCAGTGAGGAGGGGTACGCAGATACGCAGTATTTT. Protein: CAISEEGYADTQYF.

The rearrangement uses TRBV7-9 and TRBJ2-5; 10 bases align to TRBD1. The V gene end was trimmed by 8 bases and the J gene end by 6 bases; junction bases not matched to a gene: 6. Per the germline V gene, CDR1 is SEHNR and CDR2 is FQNEAQ (reference sequence). This CDR3 is 13 amino acids long. The CDR3 DNA is TGTGCCAGCGAGGGACAGGGGATAAAGACCCAGTACTTC. Protein sequence: CASEGQGIKTQYF.

The chain combines TRBV5-1 with TRBJ1-1, with 9 bases lining up with TRBD1. The CDR3 runs to 13 residues. CDR1 and CDR2 (germline): SGHRS, YFSETQ. J gave up 10 bases and V 2 bases, and 6 bases lay outside the gene matches. The CDR3 protein is CASSLAGTGTAFF. CDR3 nucleotides: TGCGCCAGCAGCTTAGCCGGGACAGGGACAGCTTTCTTT. The full variable domain, completed using reference TRBV5-1 and TRBJ1-1, is KAGVTQTPRYLIKTRGQQVTLSCSPISGHRSVSWYQQTPGQGLQFLFEYFSETQRNKGNFPGRFSGRQFSNSRSEMNVSTLELGDSALYLCASSLAGTGTAFFGQGTRLTVV.